This T cell receptor beta chain was identified in a study of shared clonotypes between healthy human individuals (dated by TCRdb to 2018 to 2020). Study-wide context: The cohort included three men and two women between 18 and 49 years of age. For each donor, CD4 naive and CD4 memory were each run on three plates, CD8 naive on two plates, and CD8 memory on one plate. To estimate repertoire size and how much clonotypes are shared between individuals, the study performed deep sequencing of blood TCR repertoires from a few healthy adults. Different laboratories and diverse techniques were used to prepare libraries and sequence TCR repertoires, to increase sequencing depth and limit assay-specific biases. Between about 0.8 and 9 billion PBMCs per donor were obtained by leukapheresis. Overall study results and their limits: Even with the large sequencing depth, rarefaction of the sorted-subset datasets indicated that sequencing was incomplete. Sharing across four donors was observed for around 4.8% of naive CD4, over 3% of naive CD8, 2% to 2.5% of memory CD4, and around 0.4% of memory CD8 clonotypes. Pairwise subsampling led to the expectation that sequencing depth would affect the degree of clonotype sharing among donors. Because the study included only a small number of donors, the genetic and exposure-history diversity represented was limited. Sampling was restricted to blood, and TCR repertoires in tissue are likely to differ from TCR repertoires in blood. Clonotypes shared by all four sorted-subset donors showed higher generation probabilities than non-shared clonotypes. Naive subsets generally had larger estimated clonotype richness than memory subsets did.

Relative to germline, V is 0 bases shorter and J is 0 bases shorter, with 12 bases between their ends. The CDR3, from cysteine to phenylalanine, totals 16 residues. Only CDR3 DNA is held: 48 bases, read in frame from base 1. Looking up the germline V gene yields CDR1 SGHRS and CDR2 YFSETQ. TCR CDR3 regions were amplified from genomic DNA by multiplex PCR using the deep immunoSEQ assay. Extracted genomic DNA from each cell subset was spread evenly across all wells of several immunoSEQ 96-well plates, with each plate serving as a replicate. Each replicate PCR for sorted subsets received about 0.2 ug genomic DNA, equal to roughly 33,000 T cell genomes. Purified libraries were measured with a Qubit 3.0 fluorometer, size-checked on a Bioanalyzer 2100, and measured again with the KAPA Library Quantification kit. A separate single-read 150-cycle Illumina NextSeq 550 flow cell was used to sequence each immunoSEQ 96-well plate. Regarding the original processing steps: Because the immunoSEQ output included only junctional sequences and no quality scores, the filtering could not be the same as the filtering used for full-length reads. Sequences were annotated with PyIR, a Python wrapper for IgBLAST v1.9, and V/J genes and CDR3 were assigned using IMGT germline references. Reads with weak V/J assignments (E-value above 1e-6), missing CDR3, stop codons, out-of-frame junctions, or ambiguous translated residues were removed. A V3J clonotype was defined by an identical inferred V gene, J gene, and CDR3 amino acid sequence. To compute the percentage overlap between repertoires, the number of shared unique clonotypes was divided by the size of the smaller repertoire. Richness of each repertoire was evaluated using RTK rarefaction, the Chao1 estimator, and Recon v2.1 estimates of unobserved clonotypes. Generation probabilities were computed with OLGA for all TCRbeta clonotypes obtained by the gDNA method from several donors. TCRdb provides this immuneACCESS table in a form limited to in-frame rearrangements. Some clones are lacking; in checked studies, under half of them reflect an unresolved V gene, and why the rest are absent is not known. D and trimming were read from the DNA, whereas the V and J calls and clone size are those reported in that table. A total of 2 million to 2.5 million clones appear in this sample, 85% to 95% of them only once. The top ten clonotypes cover more than 0.35% of the sample.

The donors were healthy, HIV-negative adults with no recently reported acute infections or vaccinations. Every donor was a Caucasian adult living in Nashville, Tennessee, USA. CD4+ T cells were enriched by magnetic negative selection, after which naive cells were positively selected on CD45RA and the negative fraction was taken as the memory subset. Blood was obtained by leukapheresis, after which PBMCs were separated by Ficoll-Histopaque density gradient centrifugation and cryopreserved in liquid nitrogen vapor phase. Analytical flow cytometry was used to check the purity and quantity of every magnetically sorted T cell population. Genomic DNA was isolated from every sorted fraction and measured by UV absorbance on a Nanodrop 2000c. This clone was counted a single time. The target of this receptor is not known. There are no base qualities to consult, and no much larger clone falls within one base.

The clonotype originates from a man between 18 and 35 years old in good health. Some clones in this sample may be carry-over from other donors' samples. Specimen: naive CD4+ T cells from PBMCs. What this sample's cell subset or site label stands for: CD45RA+ positively selected. The chain joins TRBV5-1 to TRBJ1-1, and the D gene may be TRBD1, 6 bases matching. At the DNA level, the sequence is TGCGCCAGCAGCTTGGCCGGGGGCTTGGTGAACACTGAAGCTTTCTTT. This is translated as CASSLAGGLVNTEAFF.